Listed here are 3 T cell receptor beta chains from one sample, sequenced in a study of T cell responses to AZD1222 COVID-19 vaccine. Sequencing was performed with immunoSEQ multiplex PCR; in TCRdb, only in-frame clones are kept and a portion is missing. The sample consists of some 160,000 clones, around nine tenths of them appearing once. This specimen consisted of peripheral blood, obtained 28 days after the second AZD1222 dose. The receptor source for this set is an adult who received the AZD1222 COVID-19 vaccine.

The J gene is TRBJ2-3, the V gene TRBV4-3; 8 bases are a match to TRBD2. Germline V gives CDR1 LGHNA, CDR2 YSLEER. Germline trimming cut 4 bases from V and 3 bases from J; bases unmatched to any gene: 6. The CDR3 has 15 amino acids. CDR3 sequence reads: CASSRVGGGTDTQYF. CDR3 coding DNA: TGCGCCAGCAGCCGCGTTGGCGGGGGGACAGATACGCAGTATTTT.

This clone came up a few times. The rearrangement uses TRBV5-1 and TRBJ2-3; no clear D. Germline lookup yields CDR1 SGHRS and CDR2 YFSETQ. V lost 2 bases, J lost 6 bases, and 13 bases lay in between. The CDR3 is 14 amino acids. CDR3 region: CASSFGARMDTQYF. DNA of the CDR3: TGCGCCAGCAGCTTCGGCGCCAGGATGGATACGCAGTATTTT. The full variable domain, with the rest looked up from reference TRBV5-1 and TRBJ2-3, is KAGVTQTPRYLIKTRGQQVTLSCSPISGHRSVSWYQQTPGQGLQFLFEYFSETQRNKGNFPGRFSGRQFSNSRSEMNVSTLELGDSALYLCASSFGARMDTQYFGPGTRLTVL.

Points on this clone: A read error may account for a junction end that differs from germline. This sequence joins TRBV6-5 and TRBJ1-2, with 9 positions matching TRBD1. CDR1 is MNHEY and CDR2 is SVGAGI in the germline V gene. The CDR3 totals 14 residues. The CDR3 is CASTYSTGGNGYTF. CDR3 sequence (DNA): TGTGCCAGCACTTACTCGACAGGGGGAAATGGCTACACCTTC.